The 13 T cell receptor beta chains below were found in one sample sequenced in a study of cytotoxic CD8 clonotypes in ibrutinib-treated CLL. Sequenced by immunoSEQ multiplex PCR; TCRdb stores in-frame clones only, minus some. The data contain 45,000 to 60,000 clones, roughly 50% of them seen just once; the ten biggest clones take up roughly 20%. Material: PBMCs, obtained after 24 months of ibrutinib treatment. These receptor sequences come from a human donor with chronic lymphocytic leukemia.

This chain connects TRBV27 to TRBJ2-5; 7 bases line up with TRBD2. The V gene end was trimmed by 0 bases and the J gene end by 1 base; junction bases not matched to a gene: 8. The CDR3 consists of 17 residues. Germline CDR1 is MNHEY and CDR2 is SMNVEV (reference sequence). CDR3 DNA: TGTGCCAGCAGTTTATCTCCCCTCGCTAGCGGCCAAGAGACCCAGTACTTC. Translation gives CASSLSPLASGQETQYF.

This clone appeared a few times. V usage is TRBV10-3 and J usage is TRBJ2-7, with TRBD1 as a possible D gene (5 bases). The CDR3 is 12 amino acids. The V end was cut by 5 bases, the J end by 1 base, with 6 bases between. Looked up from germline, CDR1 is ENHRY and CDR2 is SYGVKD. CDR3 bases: TGTGCCATCAGTAAGGGGTCCTACGAGCAGTACGTC. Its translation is CAISKGSYEQYV.

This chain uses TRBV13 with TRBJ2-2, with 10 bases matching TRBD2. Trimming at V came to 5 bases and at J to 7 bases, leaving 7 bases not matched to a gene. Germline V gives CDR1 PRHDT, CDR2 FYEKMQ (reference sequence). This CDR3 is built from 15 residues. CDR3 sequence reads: CASSGLAVRDGELFF. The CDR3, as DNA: TGTGCCAGCAGCGGACTAGCGGTCCGGGACGGGGAGCTGTTTTTT.

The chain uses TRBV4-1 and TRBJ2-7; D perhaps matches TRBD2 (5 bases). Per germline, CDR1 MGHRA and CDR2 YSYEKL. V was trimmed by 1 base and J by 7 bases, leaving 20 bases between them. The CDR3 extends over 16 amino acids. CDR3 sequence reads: CASSQGGLTDSREQYV. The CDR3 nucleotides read TGCGCCAGCAGCCAAGGAGGGTTGACGGACTCTCGAGAGCAGTACGTC.

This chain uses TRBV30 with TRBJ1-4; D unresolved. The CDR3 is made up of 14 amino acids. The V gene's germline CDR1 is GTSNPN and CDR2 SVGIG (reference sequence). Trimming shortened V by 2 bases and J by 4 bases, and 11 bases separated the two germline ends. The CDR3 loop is CAWSQGRLNEKLFF. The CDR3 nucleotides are TGTGCCTGGAGTCAAGGACGGCTTAATGAAAAACTGTTTTTT.

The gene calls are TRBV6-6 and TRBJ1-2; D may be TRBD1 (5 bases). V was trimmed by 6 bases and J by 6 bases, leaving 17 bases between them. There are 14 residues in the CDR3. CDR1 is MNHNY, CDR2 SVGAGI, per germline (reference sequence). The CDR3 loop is CASRAGHLPHGYTF. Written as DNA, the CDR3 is TGTGCCAGCAGAGCTGGACACCTACCCCATGGCTACACCTTC.

The DNA for the CDR3 is TGTGCCAGCAGCATCGATACCGGGACAGGGCTGGAGACCCAGTACTTC. Its protein product is CASSIDTGTGLETQYF. V and J are TRBV11-2 and TRBJ2-5; TRBD1 matches at 9 bases. Germline V lookup: CDR1 SGHAT, CDR2 FQNNGV. This CDR3 is built from 16 residues. The trim removed 5 bases at V and 5 bases at J, leaving 12 bases unmatched. Full variable domain (outside the CDR3, taken from reference TRBV11-2 and TRBJ2-5): EAGVAQSPRYKIIEKRQSVAFWCNPISGHATLYWYQQILGQGPKLLIQFQNNGVVDDSQLPKDRFSAERLKGVDSTLKIQPAKLEDSAVYLCASSIDTGTGLETQYFGPGTRLLVL.

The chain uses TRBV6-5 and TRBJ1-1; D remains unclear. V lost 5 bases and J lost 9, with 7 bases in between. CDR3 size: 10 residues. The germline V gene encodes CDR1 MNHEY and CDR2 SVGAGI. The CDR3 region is CASSQTQAFF. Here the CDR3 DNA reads TGTGCCAGCAGTCAGACTCAAGCTTTCTTT.

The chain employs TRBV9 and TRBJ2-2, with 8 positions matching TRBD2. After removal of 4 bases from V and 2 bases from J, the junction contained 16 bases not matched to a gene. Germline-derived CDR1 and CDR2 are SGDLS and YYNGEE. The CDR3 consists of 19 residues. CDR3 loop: CASSRRGSGAQINTGELFF. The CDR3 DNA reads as TGTGCCAGCAGCCGGCGGGGTAGCGGGGCCCAGATAAACACCGGGGAGCTGTTTTTT.

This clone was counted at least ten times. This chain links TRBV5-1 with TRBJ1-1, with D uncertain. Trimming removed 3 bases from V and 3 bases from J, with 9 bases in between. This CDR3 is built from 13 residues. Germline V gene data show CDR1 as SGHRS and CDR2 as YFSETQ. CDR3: CASSSATYTEAFF. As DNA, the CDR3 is TGCGCCAGCAGCTCTGCCACCTACACTGAAGCTTTCTTT.

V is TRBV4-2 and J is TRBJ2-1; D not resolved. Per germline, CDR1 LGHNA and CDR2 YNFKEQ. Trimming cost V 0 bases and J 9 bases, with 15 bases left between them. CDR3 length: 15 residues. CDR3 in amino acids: CASSQERLGSGEQFF. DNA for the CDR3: TGTGCCAGCAGCCAAGAAAGGCTAGGATCGGGTGAGCAGTTCTTC.

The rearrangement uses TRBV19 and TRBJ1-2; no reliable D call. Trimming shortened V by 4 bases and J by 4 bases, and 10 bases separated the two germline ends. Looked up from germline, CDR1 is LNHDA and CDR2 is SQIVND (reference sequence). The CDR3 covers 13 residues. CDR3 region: CASSNPRLYGYTF. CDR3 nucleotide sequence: TGTGCCAGTAGTAACCCCAGGCTCTATGGCTACACCTTC.

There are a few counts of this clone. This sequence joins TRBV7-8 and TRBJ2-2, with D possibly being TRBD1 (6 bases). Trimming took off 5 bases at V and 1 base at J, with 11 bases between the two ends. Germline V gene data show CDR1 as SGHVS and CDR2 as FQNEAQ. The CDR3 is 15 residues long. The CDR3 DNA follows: TGTGCCAGCAGCCCCTCGACAGGGAACACCGGGGAGCTGTTTTTT. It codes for CASSPSTGNTGELFF.